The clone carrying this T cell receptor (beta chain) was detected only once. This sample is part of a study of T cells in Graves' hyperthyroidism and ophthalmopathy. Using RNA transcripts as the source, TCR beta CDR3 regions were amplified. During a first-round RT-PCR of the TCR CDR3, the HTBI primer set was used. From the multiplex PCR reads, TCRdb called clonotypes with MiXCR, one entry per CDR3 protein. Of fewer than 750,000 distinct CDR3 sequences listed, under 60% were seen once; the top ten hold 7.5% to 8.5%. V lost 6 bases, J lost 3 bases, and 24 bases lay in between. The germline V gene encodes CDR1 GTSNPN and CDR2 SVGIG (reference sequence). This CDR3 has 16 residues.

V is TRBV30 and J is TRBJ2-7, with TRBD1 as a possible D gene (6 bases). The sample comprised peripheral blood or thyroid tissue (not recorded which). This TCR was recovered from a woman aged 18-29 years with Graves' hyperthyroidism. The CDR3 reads CACTPGSWGLGYEQYF. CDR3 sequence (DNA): TGTGCCTGCACTCCCGGTAGTTGGGGGCTCGGCTACGAGCAGTACTTC.